This T cell receptor (beta chain) is drawn from a study of T cells in localized non-small cell lung cancer. Study outcomes and limitations: The greatest T cell clonality was found in uninvolved adjacent lung (higher than in tumor). For the top 100 tumor clones, a median about 50 also appeared in adjacent lung. It remains possible that heterogeneity exists, since only one tumor region was sequenced. Density of T cells in blood, when higher, went with longer overall survival.

Note on this clone: Its cognate antigen is unknown.

Deletions cut 4 bases from V and 0 bases from J, with 14 bases between. The CDR3 is made up of 16 amino acids. CDR1 and CDR2 (germline): SGDLS, YYNGEE. The assay was immunoSEQ multiplex PCR, and TCRdb's table has in-frame clones only and misses some. The sample has about 26,000 clones; about 85% are singletons. This clonotype originated in a female donor over 55 with stage II squamous cell lung carcinoma. The specimen was peripheral blood, collected before any cancer treatment. This chain uses TRBV9 with TRBJ1-3; D remains unclear. The CDR3 region is CASSPSLASSGNTIYF. CDR3 in DNA: TGTGCCAGCAGCCCCTCTTTGGCAAGCTCTGGAAACACCATATATTTT.